The rows below give T cell receptor beta chains drawn from one sample of a study of cytotoxic CD8 clonotypes in ibrutinib-treated CLL. Clones were sequenced by immunoSEQ multiplex PCR, and TCRdb holds only the in-frame ones, with some missing. Here the sample spans around 130,000 clones, 80% to 90% being singletons. Here the sequenced sample was PBMCs, taken after 24 months of ibrutinib treatment. Every receptor here comes from a human donor with chronic lymphocytic leukemia. CDR3s include the opening cysteine and the closing phenylalanine or tryptophan. A D gene is named only where the DNA matches it firmly. The listing skips clone size in some rows; elsewhere it reads once, few, many or a size class.

j_call clone_size v_call d_call cdr3_aa cdr3_nt
TRBJ2-2 - TRBV7-2 - CASSLTAGLPGELFF TGTGCCAGCAGCTTAACGGCGGGGCTCCCCGGGGAGCTGTTTTTT
TRBJ1-5 - TRBV6-1 TRBD1 CASSGDREVQPQHF TGTGCCAGCAGTGGGGACAGGGAGGTCCAGCCCCAGCATTTT
TRBJ1-6 - TRBV9 - CASSVAGEDSPLHF TGTGCCAGCAGCGTAGCAGGGGAGGACTCACCCCTCCACTTT
TRBJ1-2 - TRBV5-1 - CASSPHEGGSSGYGYTF TGCGCCAGCAGCCCCCATGAGGGCGGGTCTTCGGGCTATGGCTACACCTTC
TRBJ1-1 few TRBV11-3 - CASSRGLDTEAFF TGTGCCAGCAGCCGCGGGTTGGACACTGAAGCTTTCTTT
TRBJ1-1 - TRBV18 - CASSPMGHKNTEAFF TGTGCCAGCTCACCGATGGGACACAAGAACACTGAAGCTTTCTTT
TRBJ2-7 once TRBV9 - CASSVEIGSSYEQYF TGTGCCAGCAGCGTAGAGATCGGGTCCTCCTACGAGCAGTACTTC
TRBJ1-1 - TRBV12-5 TRBD1 CASGLGTGNTEAFF TGTGCTAGTGGTTTGGGGACAGGGAACACTGAAGCTTTCTTT
TRBJ2-7 - TRBV7-3 - CASTVLGLNYEQYF TGTGCCAGCACTGTGTTGGGTCTCAACTACGAGCAGTACTTC
TRBJ1-4 - TRBV6-1 TRBD1 CASITGTGEEKLFF TGTGCCAGCATTACCGGGACAGGGGAAGAAAAACTGTTTTTT
TRBJ1-2 - TRBV28 - CASSAQNYGYTF TGTGCCAGCAGCGCCCAGAACTATGGCTACACCTTC
TRBJ1-1 - TRBV9 - CASSVKENTEAFF TGTGCCAGCAGCGTAAAGGAGAACACTGAAGCTTTCTTT
TRBJ2-7 - TRBV7-9 - CASSLQTPDGEQYF TGTGCCAGCAGCCTCCAGACCCCCGATGGGGAGCAGTACTTC
TRBJ1-3 - TRBV7-3 TRBD1 CASSSAGGEGNTIYF TGTGCCAGCAGCTCCGCAGGGGGAGAAGGAAACACCATATATTTT
TRBJ2-3 - TRBV4-3 TRBD1 CASSQHTRDRQYYF TGCGCCAGCAGCCAGCATACCCGGGACAGACAGTATTATTTT
TRBJ1-1 - TRBV6-5 - CASSYGDRGGTEAFF TGTGCCAGCAGTTATGGGGACCGAGGGGGCACTGAAGCTTTCTTT
TRBJ2-3 - TRBV18 TRBD1 CASSPQGASRTDTQYF TGTGCCAGCTCACCCCAGGGGGCCAGCAGGACAGATACGCAGTATTTT
TRBJ1-2 - TRBV10-3 TRBD1 CAISKDRNYGYTF TGTGCCATCAGTAAGGACAGGAACTATGGCTACACCTTC
TRBJ1-5 - TRBV5-5 - CASSPFLVGASAQPQHF TGTGCCAGCAGCCCTTTTTTAGTAGGTGCTTCGGCGCAGCCCCAGCATTTT
TRBJ2-3 - TRBV5-1 TRBD2 CASSAGTRDTQYF TGCGCCAGCAGCGCCGGGACTAGGGATACGCAGTATTTT
TRBJ1-1 - TRBV5-4 TRBD1 CASSLDGQGEAFF TGTGCCAGCAGCTTGGATGGACAGGGCGAAGCTTTCTTT
TRBJ2-5 - TRBV27 - CASSRGGFGYQETQYF TGTGCCAGCTCTCGAGGAGGCTTCGGCTACCAAGAGACCCAGTACTTC
TRBJ1-5 - TRBV4-2 - CASSRKRGGTSNQPQHF TGTGCCAGCAGCCGAAAGCGGGGGGGCACTAGCAATCAGCCCCAGCATTTT
TRBJ1-4 - TRBV4-3 TRBD1 CASSLTGTGYMFF TGCGCCAGCAGCCTCACCGGGACAGGGTATATGTTTTTT
TRBJ2-3 once TRBV10-2 TRBD2 CASRRTSGSTDTQYF TGCGCCAGCAGGAGGACTAGCGGGTCCACAGATACGCAGTATTTT
TRBJ1-2 - TRBV7-2 - CASSLTAGYGYTF TGTGCCAGCAGCTTAACGGCTGGGTATGGCTACACCTTC
TRBJ1-1 - TRBV6-5 - CASSTAGNTEAFF TGTGCCAGCAGTACCGCGGGGAACACTGAAGCTTTCTTT
TRBJ1-3 - TRBV5-1 - CASSWGWGELSGNTIYF TGCGCCAGCAGCTGGGGATGGGGGGAACTTTCTGGAAACACCATATATTTT
TRBJ2-7 - TRBV7-2 - CASSPTGGGSYEQYF TGTGCCAGCAGCCCCACCGGGGGCGGCTCCTACGAGCAGTACTTC
TRBJ2-2 - TRBV10-3 - CAMGGGSGELFF TGTGCCATGGGGGGAGGTTCCGGGGAGCTGTTTTTT
TRBJ1-6 - TRBV28 - CAGGGDYNSPLHF TGTGCCGGGGGGGGCGATTATAATTCACCCCTCCACTTT
TRBJ2-5 - TRBV5-1 TRBD1 CASSSGQGPQETQYF TGCGCCAGCAGCTCGGGACAGGGGCCGCAAGAGACCCAGTACTTC
TRBJ1-5 - TRBV5-1 - CASSLASTGDSNQPQHF TGCGCCAGCAGCTTGGCCAGTACAGGCGATAGCAATCAGCCCCAGCATTTT
TRBJ2-3 - TRBV29-1 - CSVDRDSTDTQYF TGCAGCGTTGATCGTGATAGCACAGATACGCAGTATTTT
TRBJ2-7 few TRBV21-1 - CASSRTLGTAASYEQYF TGTGCCAGCAGCAGAACACTCGGGACCGCCGCGTCCTACGAGCAGTACTTC
TRBJ2-3 few TRBV5-1 TRBD2 CASSLVAGGVSTDTQYF TGCGCCAGCAGCTTGGTTGCGGGGGGCGTGAGCACAGATACGCAGTATTTT
TRBJ2-3 - TRBV6-1 TRBD1 CASESTTGQADTQYF TGTGCCAGCGAATCAACGACAGGGCAGGCAGATACGCAGTATTTT
TRBJ2-1 - TRBV10-3 TRBD2 CATEGGGLAGGRNEQFF TGTGCCACCGAAGGTGGGGGGCTAGCGGGGGGACGGAATGAGCAGTTCTTC
TRBJ2-3 once TRBV9 - CASTQGSSAWTDTQYF TGTGCCAGCACCCAGGGGTCCAGCGCATGGACAGATACGCAGTATTTT